A selection of T cell receptor beta chains follows, all from one sample in a study of cytomegalovirus exposure and HLA in healthy donors. Sequenced by immunoSEQ multiplex PCR; TCRdb stores in-frame clones only, minus some. The repertoire includes under 200,000 clones, around 76% of them detected once, and roughly 1.9% sits in the top ten. What was sequenced was PBMCs. The receptors derive from a woman younger than 45 in good health and CMV-seropositive. Both conserved end residues are part of each CDR3. The D gene is left open where the match is weak. Rows may omit the clone size; those that give it use once, few, many or a size class.

clone_size	v_call	j_call	d_call	cdr3_aa	cdr3_nt
NA	TRBV18	TRBJ1-1	NA	CASSPWAGFSDTEAFF	TGTGCCAGCTCACCATGGGCTGGGTTTTCTGACACTGAAGCTTTCTTT
NA	TRBV2	TRBJ2-7	NA	CASSGDSYEQYF	TGTGCCAGCAGCGGGGACTCCTACGAGCAGTACTTC
NA	TRBV5-1	TRBJ2-2	TRBD1	CASSPDRGNTGELFF	TGCGCCAGCAGCCCTGACAGGGGCAACACCGGGGAGCTGTTTTTT
NA	TRBV7-2	TRBJ2-3	TRBD2	CASSLALLGGSGGHTDTQYF	TGTGCCAGCAGCTTAGCGCTTCTGGGTGGTAGCGGGGGGCACACAGATACGCAGTATTTT
NA	TRBV7-6	TRBJ2-5	NA	CASSLARVPQSTQYF	TGTGCCAGCAGCTTAGCGAGGGTCCCCCAGAGTACCCAGTACTTC
NA	TRBV6-5	TRBJ2-1	NA	CASSYRQLGDNEQFF	TGTGCCAGCAGTTACCGGCAGCTAGGGGACAATGAGCAGTTCTTC
once	TRBV5-1	TRBJ1-3	NA	CASSLDTGGGNTIYF	TGCGCCAGCAGCTTGGACACTGGGGGCGGAAACACCATATATTTT
NA	TRBV14	TRBJ1-1	NA	CASSQQLLTRTRNTEAFF	TGTGCCAGCAGCCAGCAGCTATTGACGAGGACTCGTAACACTGAAGCTTTCTTT
NA	TRBV4-3	TRBJ1-3	NA	CASSQEGVGGLRPHHSGNTIYF	TGCGCCAGCAGCCAAGAGGGGGTAGGTGGACTAAGGCCTCATCACTCTGGAAACACCATATATTTT
once	TRBV28	TRBJ2-7	NA	CASSLSTGPYEQYF	TGTGCCAGCAGTTTGTCGACAGGCCCCTACGAGCAGTACTTC
NA	TRBV5-6	TRBJ2-7	NA	CASSFQGLSYEQYF	TGTGCCAGCAGCTTCCAGGGCCTATCCTACGAGCAGTACTTC
few	TRBV6-1	TRBJ2-2	NA	CASSEAPLFTGELFF	TGTGCCAGCAGTGAAGCCCCACTCTTCACCGGGGAGCTGTTTTTT
NA	TRBV29-1	TRBJ1-1	TRBD1	CSVVTGIEAFF	TGCAGCGTTGTGACAGGGATTGAAGCTTTCTTT
NA	TRBV9	TRBJ2-1	TRBD2	CASSGLGLAGDLGNEQFF	TGTGCCAGCAGCGGCCTTGGACTAGCGGGAGATTTGGGCAATGAGCAGTTCTTC